These 22 T cell receptor beta chains originate from one sample sequenced in a study of cytomegalovirus exposure and HLA in healthy donors. With 60 Vbeta and 13 Jbeta primers, the PCR was carried out. The assay was immunoSEQ multiplex PCR, and TCRdb's table has in-frame clones only and misses some. Found here are about 150,000 clones, about four fifths of them singletons; the top ten hold 0.85% to 1.4%. The sequenced sample was PBMCs. Every receptor here comes from a male donor in good health and CMV-seronegative.

This chain connects TRBV18 to TRBJ2-4; TRBD2 is a possible D gene (7 bases). This CDR3 contains 17 residues. V lost 2 bases and J 1 base, leaving 15 bases between the germline ends. Germline CDR1 reads KGHSH; CDR2 reads LQKENI. CDR3 region: CASSPTGGRLAKNIQYF. CDR3 coding DNA: TGTGCCAGCTCACCAACGGGGGGCAGACTGGCCAAAAACATTCAGTACTTC.

The J gene is TRBJ1-1, the V gene TRBV27; D is ambiguous. The length of the CDR3 is 15 residues. Germline lookup yields CDR1 MNHEY and CDR2 SMNVEV (reference sequence). With 0 bases removed from V and 1 base from J, the gap between germline ends came to 9 bases. The CDR3 DNA sequence: TGTGCCAGCAGTTTATCTTTACGGGGGAACACTGAAGCTTTCTTT. The encoded protein is CASSLSLRGNTEAFF.

This clone turned up a few times. Here the CDR3 reads CASSQVPTGENIQYF. The CDR3 region has the DNA TGCGCCAGCAGCCAAGTCCCGACAGGGGAAAACATTCAGTACTTC. The chain combines TRBV4-1 with TRBJ2-4; 8 bases fit TRBD1. This CDR3 is 15 amino acids long. Looked up from germline, CDR1 is MGHRA and CDR2 is YSYEKL. The V and J ends lost 1 base and 5 bases, in that order; junction bases with no gene match: 4.

This clone was seen a handful of times. This chain uses TRBV5-1 with TRBJ1-3; 8 bases line up with TRBD1. CDR1 and CDR2 (germline): SGHRS, YFSETQ. The CDR3 loop spans 15 amino acids. Trimming cost V 0 bases and J 4 bases; bases outside gene matches: 3. CDR3: CASSLDRGAGNTIYF. CDR3 nucleotide sequence: TGCGCCAGCAGCTTGGACAGGGGGGCAGGAAACACCATATATTTT. The full variable domain, completed using reference TRBV5-1 and TRBJ1-3, is KAGVTQTPRYLIKTRGQQVTLSCSPISGHRSVSWYQQTPGQGLQFLFEYFSETQRNKGNFPGRFSGRQFSNSRSEMNVSTLELGDSALYLCASSLDRGAGNTIYFGEGSWLTVV.

The chain combines TRBV5-1 with TRBJ2-5; possibly TRBD1 for D (5 bases). CDR1 is SGHRS, CDR2 YFSETQ, per germline. With 8 bases removed from V and 3 bases from J, the gap between germline ends came to 8 bases. This CDR3 comprises 11 residues. CDR3 residues: CASKGEETQYF. CDR3 DNA sequence: TGCGCCAGTAAAGGGGAAGAGACCCAGTACTTC.

This clone was seen more than once but under ten times. The chain combines TRBV7-3 with TRBJ1-2; the D is unclear. The CDR3 runs 16 residues. Germline CDR1 SGHTA, CDR2 FQGTGA. Trimming removed 5 bases from V and 4 bases from J, with 20 bases in between. The CDR3 DNA reads as TGTGCCAGCAGCGACTCCCACCGGGGAAGACTCTATGGCTACACCTTC. Its protein product is CASSDSHRGRLYGYTF.

DNA of the CDR3: TGTGCCAGCACCATTTCGGGATCGGGAACCATATATTTT. It yields the protein CASTISGSGTIYF. The V and J genes are TRBV2 and TRBJ1-3; D uncertain. V was cut by 7 bases and J by 10 bases, with 17 bases left in between. The CDR3 runs to 13 residues. CDR1 is SNHLY and CDR2 is FYNNEI in the germline V gene.

Note on this clone: Sequence at one end of the junction differs from germline and may be a read error. The J gene is TRBJ2-3, the V gene TRBV7-3, with a tentative D call TRBD1 (6 bases). Looked up from germline, CDR1 is SGHTA and CDR2 is FQGTGA. This CDR3 region has 13 residues. The CDR3 sequence: CVSSPQGIDTQYF. The CDR3 DNA reads TGTGTCAGCAGCCCCCAGGGGATAGATACGCAGTATTTT.

The J gene is TRBJ2-1, the V gene TRBV25-1; 7 positions match TRBD1. The CDR3 is 14 amino acids. J gave up 0 bases and V 10 bases, and 6 bases lay outside the gene matches. Germline CDR1 MGHDK, CDR2 SYGVNS. The CDR3 bases are TGTGCCACCGAGGGACAGATCTCCTACAATGAGCAGTTCTTC. Translating gives CATEGQISYNEQFF.

The chain couples TRBV23-1 to TRBJ2-5, with D perhaps TRBD2 (5 bases). TRBV23-1 is an ORF, with its function uncertain. This CDR3 has 15 residues. V lost 2 bases to trimming and J lost 2 bases, with 12 bases between them. This CDR3 is CASSQTGIFQETQYF. The CDR3 bases are TGCGCCAGCAGTCAAACCGGGATTTTTCAAGAGACCCAGTACTTC.

This chain uses TRBV4-3 with TRBJ2-3; D might be TRBD2 (6 bases). The length of the CDR3 is 14 residues. Germline CDR1 LGHNA, CDR2 YSLEER. Between the trimmed V and J ends, which lost 0 bases and 5 bases, there was a span of 9 bases. Written as DNA, the CDR3 is TGCGCCAGCAGCCAAGATCTCGGGGGAGATACGCAGTATTTT. It is translated as CASSQDLGGDTQYF.

The J gene is TRBJ2-2, the V gene TRBV18; D is ambiguous. Germline CDR1 and CDR2: KGHSH and LQKENI. The CDR3 totals 14 residues. With 2 bases removed from V and 4 bases from J, the gap between germline ends came to 8 bases. The CDR3 nucleotides are TGTGCCAGCTCACCAAGAACGGGCACCGGGGAGCTGTTTTTT. Protein: CASSPRTGTGELFF.

The chain has TRBV11-3 and TRBJ2-7; 10 nucleotides line up with TRBD1. The germline gives CDR1 SGHNT, CDR2 YENEEA. V lost 5 bases to trimming and J lost 0 bases; unmatched junction nucleotides: 1. The CDR3 extends over 14 amino acids. The CDR3 reads CASSGTGVSYEQYF. CDR3 nucleotide sequence: TGTGCCAGCAGCGGGACAGGGGTCTCCTACGAGCAGTACTTC.

A note on this clone: Its ends do not fully match the called genes, so a read error is possible. The genes are TRBV10-3 and TRBJ1-5; 11 positions agree with TRBD1. CDR3 size: 16 residues. Germline lookup yields CDR1 ENHRY and CDR2 SYGVKD. DNA for the CDR3: TGTGCCGTCAGTGAGCCCCTTGGACAGGGGGCTCAGCCCCAGCATTTT. It yields the protein CAVSEPLGQGAQPQHF.

Comment on this clone: The same CDR3 arises from other DNA sequences in this sample as well. The rearrangement joins TRBV5-1 to TRBJ2-6, with D possibly matching TRBD1 (5 bases). Trimming removed 3 bases at V and 4 bases at J, with 11 bases between. Per the germline V gene, CDR1 is SGHRS and CDR2 is YFSETQ. The CDR3 is 15 residues long. CDR3 amino acids: CASSSQGTGANVLTF. CDR3 coding DNA: TGCGCCAGCAGCTCCCAGGGTACCGGGGCCAACGTCCTGACTTTC. Complete variable domain (other parts from reference TRBV5-1 and TRBJ2-6): KAGVTQTPRYLIKTRGQQVTLSCSPISGHRSVSWYQQTPGQGLQFLFEYFSETQRNKGNFPGRFSGRQFSNSRSEMNVSTLELGDSALYLCASSSQGTGANVLTFGAGSRLTVL.

The V and J genes are TRBV6-4 and TRBJ2-5; 13 bases map to TRBD2. V lost 2 bases and J lost 5; bases outside the gene matches: 8. The CDR3 spans 17 residues. Germline-derived CDR1 and CDR2 are MRHNA and SNTAGT. The CDR3 nucleotides read TGTGCCAGCAGTGACCCACTAGCGGGGGGGCTGGGGGAGACCCAGTACTTC. Amino acids: CASSDPLAGGLGETQYF.

The CDR3 reads CSAGAGTGVGEQYF. CDR3 bases: TGCAGCGCCGGGGCCGGGACAGGGGTAGGCGAGCAGTACTTC. The rearrangement joins TRBV29-1 to TRBJ2-5; 10 nucleotides align to TRBD1. The better agreement between TRBJ2-7 and the DNA end casts doubt on the J call. The CDR3 length is 14 residues. CDR1 and CDR2 (germline): SQVTM, ANQGSEA.

This chain links TRBV27 with TRBJ1-5; 9 nucleotides agree with TRBD1. J was trimmed by 6 bases and V by 7 bases; bases with no gene match: 4. The CDR3 runs 13 residues. Germline V lookup: CDR1 MNHEY, CDR2 SMNVEV (reference sequence). CDR3 protein: CASTGQGGQPQHF. The CDR3 nucleotides are TGTGCCAGCACGGGACAGGGTGGTCAGCCCCAGCATTTT.

The CDR3: CASSVWPSTDTQYF. CDR3 coding DNA: TGTGCCAGTAGTGTGTGGCCTAGCACAGATACGCAGTATTTT. The chain uses TRBV19 and TRBJ2-3, with D uncertain. CDR3 length equals 14 residues. Germline V gives CDR1 LNHDA, CDR2 SQIVND (reference sequence). Trimming left V 5 bases short and J 0 bases short, with 9 bases between.

V is TRBV7-2 and J is TRBJ2-2; weak D call: TRBD2 (6 bases). The ends were cut back, 2 bases at V and 1 base at J, with 11 bases in the middle. This CDR3 has 16 residues. Germline V gene data show CDR1 as SGHTA and CDR2 as FQGNSA. Written as DNA, the CDR3 is TGTGCCAGCAGCTTAAATCCGGGGGTGAACACCGGGGAGCTGTTTTTT. Protein sequence: CASSLNPGVNTGELFF.

This clone was seen more than once but under ten times. This chain joins TRBV6-5 and TRBJ2-2; D is undetermined. The CDR3 is 13 residues long. Trimming stripped 2 bases from V and 5 bases from J, with 6 bases between. Germline CDR1 MNHEY, CDR2 SVGAGI. The CDR3 loop reads CASSYVHTGELFF. The CDR3 nucleotides read TGTGCCAGCAGTTACGTCCATACCGGGGAGCTGTTTTTT.

The J gene is TRBJ2-1, the V gene TRBV5-6; D is ambiguous. The CDR3 has 14 amino acids. The germline V and J ends were trimmed by 2 bases and 0 bases, with 6 bases remaining between them. Germline V CDR1 and CDR2: SGHDT, YYEEEE. CDR3 loop: CASSFSSSYNEQFF. The CDR3 bases are TGTGCCAGCAGCTTCTCCAGCTCCTACAATGAGCAGTTCTTC.